Listed here are 27 T cell receptor beta chains from one sample, sequenced in a study of shared clonotypes between healthy human individuals. Clones were sequenced by immunoSEQ multiplex PCR, and TCRdb holds only the in-frame ones, with some missing. The repertoire holds about 1.5 million clones, with about 98% as singletons. The specimen sequenced was naive CD4+ T cells sorted from blood. Specified subset: CD45RA+ positively selected. The origin of the receptors is a man aged 25 to 40 in good health.

CDR3 sequence: CASSLVPRGAYEQYF. The CDR3 coding sequence is TGTGCCAGCAGCTTAGTCCCCAGGGGAGCCTACGAGCAGTACTTC. V usage is TRBV11-2 and J usage is TRBJ2-7; the D gene is possibly TRBD1 (6 bases). This CDR3 comprises 15 residues. Trimming stripped 1 base from V and 2 bases from J, with 12 bases between. The germline V gene encodes CDR1 SGHAT and CDR2 FQNNGV.

V is TRBV5-5 and J is TRBJ2-5; possibly TRBD1 or TRBD2 for D (7 bases each). V was clipped by 2 bases and J by 2 bases, with 13 bases between them. Germline-derived CDR1 and CDR2 are SGHKS and YYEKEE (reference sequence). This CDR3 has 15 amino acids. The CDR3 here is CASSLFQGGQETQYF. The CDR3 DNA reads as TGTGCCAGCAGCTTATTCCAGGGGGGGCAAGAGACCCAGTACTTC.

This clone was recorded a few times. Other DNA sequences in the sample encode the same CDR3. V gene TRBV7-6 combines with J gene TRBJ1-3; D ambiguous. V was shortened by 1 base and J by 4 bases, with 5 bases between the two germline ends. CDR1 is SGHVS and CDR2 is FNYEAQ in the germline V gene. The CDR3 runs to 13 residues. CDR3 sequence: CASSLGAGNTIYF. CDR3 bases: TGTGCCAGCAGCTTAGGGGCAGGAAACACCATATATTTT. Variable domain in full (rest from reference TRBV7-6 and TRBJ1-3): GAGVSQSPRYKVTKRGQDVALRCDPISGHVSLYWYRQALGQGPEFLTYFNYEAQQDKSGLPNDRFSAERPEGSISTLTIQRTEQRDSAMYRCASSLGAGNTIYFGEGSWLTVV.

This chain uses TRBV7-2 with TRBJ2-5; 9 bases align to TRBD2. The V and J ends lost 2 bases and 2 bases, in that order; junction bases with no gene match: 0. Germline V gene data show CDR1 as SGHTA and CDR2 as FQGNSA. The CDR3 runs to 14 residues. CDR3 protein: CASSLLAGQETQYF. The CDR3 nucleotides are TGTGCCAGCAGCTTACTAGCGGGACAAGAGACCCAGTACTTC.

Points on this clone: This sample includes further DNA sequences coding for the same CDR3. This rearrangement joins TRBV19 to TRBJ1-1; D uncertain. V lost 5 bases to trimming and J lost 1 base, with 5 bases between them. Germline CDR1 and CDR2: LNHDA and SQIVND (reference sequence). This CDR3 is 12 amino acids long. CDR3 amino acids: CASSLRNTEAFF. The CDR3 DNA follows: TGTGCCAGTAGTTTAAGGAACACTGAAGCTTTCTTT.

The V gene is TRBV6-1, the J gene TRBJ2-7, with D unclear. Germline V gives CDR1 MNHNS, CDR2 SASEGT. Trimming took off 4 bases at V and 1 base at J, with 8 bases between the two ends. This CDR3 spans 13 amino acids. Here the CDR3 DNA reads TGTGCCAGCAGTGTGATAGATTCCTACGAGCAGTACTTC. Encoded protein: CASSVIDSYEQYF.

The rearrangement joins TRBV28 to TRBJ2-1, with TRBD1 matching over 7 bases. Germline CDR1 reads MDHEN; CDR2 reads SYDVKM. The V gene end was trimmed by 5 bases and the J gene end by 7 bases; junction bases not matched to a gene: 14. The length of the CDR3 is 16 residues. DNA for the CDR3: TGTGCCAGCAGTCCCGGGACAGATTTTTTCCTGAATGAGCAGTTCTTC. This encodes CASSPGTDFFLNEQFF. Combining the CDR3 with reference TRBV28 and TRBJ2-1 gives the whole variable domain DVKVTQSSRYLVKRTGEKVFLECVQDMDHENMFWYRQDPGLGLRLIYFSYDVKMKEKGDIPEGYSVSREKKERFSLILESASTNQTSMYLCASSPGTDFFLNEQFFGPGTRLTVL.

The chain recombines TRBV15 with TRBJ2-3; maybe TRBD1 (6 bases). The CDR3 totals 14 residues. The germline CDR1 and CDR2 sequences are LNHNV and YYDKDF (reference sequence). Trimming pared 7 bases from V and 2 bases from J, leaving 13 bases between. The CDR3 region has the DNA TGTGCCACCAACCCGGGACACCCCACAGATACGCAGTATTTT. Amino acid sequence: CATNPGHPTDTQYF.

J is TRBJ2-1 and V is TRBV18; 7 bases align to TRBD2. The germline CDR1 and CDR2 sequences are KGHSH and LQKENI. There are 15 residues in the CDR3. V was pared by 2 bases and J by 0 bases, with 1 base of the junction left unmatched. CDR3 sequence (DNA): TGTGCCAGCTCACCAAGCGGGACCTCCTACAATGAGCAGTTCTTC. It specifies CASSPSGTSYNEQFF. The variable domain in full, with the rest retrieved from reference TRBV18 and TRBJ2-1, is NAGVMQNPRHLVRRRGQEARLRCSPMKGHSHVYWYRQLPEEGLKFMVYLQKENIIDESGMPKERFSAEFPKEGPSILRIQQVVRGDSAAYFCASSPSGTSYNEQFFGPGTRLTVL.

The rearrangement uses TRBV4-3 and TRBJ1-4, with TRBD1 identical over 10 bases. In germline, CDR1 is LGHNA, CDR2 YSLEER. This CDR3 is 16 amino acids long. Trimming at V came to 4 bases and at J to 0 bases, leaving 2 bases not matched to a gene. The DNA of the CDR3 is TGCGCCAGCAGCCTAGGACAGGGGGCAACTAATGAAAAACTGTTTTTT. This gives the protein CASSLGQGATNEKLFF.

With respect to this clone: This sample also contains other DNA sequences that code for the same CDR3. The chain uses TRBV18 and TRBJ2-1, with TRBD1 identical over 8 bases. The CDR3 sequence is 15 residues long. V lost 0 bases, J lost 3 bases, and 1 base stayed unmatched. CDR1 KGHSH and CDR2 LQKENI come from the germline V gene. CDR3: CASSPPGQGYNEQFF. The CDR3 DNA sequence: TGTGCCAGCTCACCACCCGGACAGGGCTACAATGAGCAGTTCTTC.

The chain uses TRBV19 and TRBJ2-1; TRBD2 matches at 9 bases. There are 16 residues in the CDR3. Germline assignment: CDR1 LNHDA and CDR2 SQIVND (reference sequence). The V gene end was trimmed by 3 bases and the J gene end by 7 bases; junction bases not matched to a gene: 10. The CDR3 here is CASSIYQREVSNEQFF. The CDR3 bases are TGTGCCAGTAGTATTTATCAGCGGGAGGTGTCGAATGAGCAGTTCTTC.

This sequence joins TRBV10-3 and TRBJ1-5; no reliable D call. Deletions cut 0 bases from V and 0 bases from J, with 6 bases between. The CDR3 totals 15 residues. In germline, CDR1 is ENHRY, CDR2 SYGVKD. The CDR3 DNA reads as TGTGCCATCAGTGAGTCTAAGGGTAGCAATCAGCCCCAGCATTTT. Its protein product is CAISESKGSNQPQHF.

The genes are TRBV23-1 and TRBJ2-1; 9 nucleotides agree with TRBD2. TRBV23-1 is given ORF status, its function remaining uncertain. The CDR3 has 17 amino acids. Trimming took 7 bases from V and 9 from J; bases not matched to a gene: 19. CDR3 DNA: TGCGCCAGCATTCTGGTAGTACGGCGGGAGGGCCCTGGTGAGCAGTTCTTC. This gives the protein CASILVVRREGPGEQFF.

This chain joins TRBV16 and TRBJ2-1; 7 nucleotides line up with TRBD2. V trimming: 3 bases; J trimming: 4 bases; junction bases outside the gene matches: 12. This CDR3 region has 17 residues. Germline V gene sequence: CDR1 KGHSY, CDR2 FQNENV. The CDR3 DNA reads TGTGCCAGCAGCCAGCATGGAGGGAGGGAGGGATACAATGAGCAGTTCTTC. It encodes CASSQHGGREGYNEQFF.

CDR3 loop: CASSEIGRNGYTF. The CDR3 region has the DNA TGTGCCAGCAGTGAAATCGGGAGGAATGGCTACACCTTC. This rearrangement joins TRBV2 to TRBJ1-2; the D is unclear. Trimming removed 2 bases from V and 6 bases from J, with 10 bases in between. Germline assignment: CDR1 SNHLY and CDR2 FYNNEI. The CDR3 extends over 13 amino acids.

The chain employs TRBV6-1 and TRBJ1-3; D unresolved. From germline, CDR1 is MNHNS and CDR2 SASEGT. This CDR3 has 16 amino acids. Deletions cut 3 bases from V and 0 bases from J, with 12 bases between. Here the CDR3 reads CASSDRSWGSGNTIYF. CDR3 sequence (DNA): TGTGCCAGCAGTGATCGGTCCTGGGGCTCTGGAAACACCATATATTTT.

The chain employs TRBV7-6 and TRBJ2-2; D may be TRBD1 (6 bases). Germline V gives CDR1 SGHVS, CDR2 FNYEAQ. Trimming removed 7 bases from V and 3 bases from J, with 18 bases in between. The CDR3 runs 16 residues. CDR3 protein: CASTLSRDTYTGELFF. For the CDR3, the DNA is TGTGCCAGCACCCTCAGCCGGGACACTTACACCGGGGAGCTGTTTTTT.

The rearrangement links TRBV6-1 to TRBJ2-5, with TRBD1 matching over 9 bases. Germline CDR1 is MNHNS and CDR2 is SASEGT. The ends lost 6 bases at V and 7 bases at J; junction bases unmatched: 9. The CDR3 contains 14 residues. CDR3 in amino acids: CASRPGQGTGTQYF. The CDR3 DNA reads as TGTGCCAGCAGGCCGGGACAGGGTACAGGGACCCAGTACTTC.

CDR3 DNA sequence: TGCGCCAGCAGCCAAGACCTACCCGGCCCCCACAATGAGCAGTTCTTC. Translation: CASSQDLPGPHNEQFF. This chain joins TRBV4-3 and TRBJ2-1, with D unclear. CDR3 length equals 16 residues. Per the germline V gene, CDR1 is LGHNA and CDR2 is YSLEER. The V end lost 0 bases, the J end lost 5 bases, and 14 bases lay between the germline ends.

V and J are TRBV28 and TRBJ2-1; 11 bases line up with TRBD2. Germline CDR1 reads MDHEN; CDR2 reads SYDVKM. The V gene end was trimmed by 6 bases and the J gene end by 3 bases; junction bases not matched to a gene: 10. The length of the CDR3 is 17 residues. CDR3 sequence: CASSPPPGTSGYNEQFF. Here the CDR3 DNA reads TGTGCCAGCAGCCCTCCCCCCGGGACTAGCGGCTACAATGAGCAGTTCTTC. The variable domain in full, with the rest retrieved from reference TRBV28 and TRBJ2-1, is DVKVTQSSRYLVKRTGEKVFLECVQDMDHENMFWYRQDPGLGLRLIYFSYDVKMKEKGDIPEGYSVSREKKERFSLILESASTNQTSMYLCASSPPPGTSGYNEQFFGPGTRLTVL.

This clone was picked up one time. The J gene is TRBJ2-6, the V gene TRBV28; D unclear. The V gene lost 5 bases and the J gene lost 0 bases, with 11 bases spanning the gap. Germline values: CDR1 MDHEN, CDR2 SYDVKM. The CDR3 is made up of 16 amino acids. CDR3 amino acids: CASSLHQGSGANVLTF. The CDR3 DNA reads as TGTGCCAGCAGTCTCCATCAAGGCTCTGGGGCCAACGTCCTGACTTTC.

The CDR3 DNA follows: TGTGCCAGCATGGGGACGAACACCGGGGAGCTGTTTTTT. As protein: CASMGTNTGELFF. V usage is TRBV6-5 and J usage is TRBJ2-2, with no clear D. V lost 7 bases and J lost 0, with 6 bases in between. There are 13 residues in the CDR3. In germline, CDR1 is MNHEY, CDR2 SVGAGI.

The chain couples TRBV19 to TRBJ2-3, with D perhaps matching TRBD1 (5 bases). This CDR3 contains 14 residues. Germline assignment: CDR1 LNHDA and CDR2 SQIVND (reference sequence). V lost 5 bases, J lost 5 bases, and 14 bases lay in between. The CDR3 sequence is CASSPDRRRDTQYF. CDR3 nucleotide sequence: TGTGCCAGTAGTCCCGACAGACGCAGAGATACGCAGTATTTT.

Only one count was recorded for this clone. Other DNA sequences in this specimen translate into the identical CDR3. The V call is TRBV28, the J call TRBJ1-5, with D unresolved. The CDR3 extends over 12 amino acids. The germline gives CDR1 MDHEN, CDR2 SYDVKM. Trimming shortened V by 4 bases and J by 6 bases, and 7 bases separated the two germline ends. CDR3 nucleotides: TGTGCCAGCAGTTCCCCGGGTCAGCCCCAGCATTTT. This translates into CASSSPGQPQHF. The variable domain in full, completed from reference TRBV28 and TRBJ1-5, reads DVKVTQSSRYLVKRTGEKVFLECVQDMDHENMFWYRQDPGLGLRLIYFSYDVKMKEKGDIPEGYSVSREKKERFSLILESASTNQTSMYLCASSSPGQPQHFGDGTRLSIL.

This chain connects TRBV5-1 to TRBJ2-1; D is unresolved. The CDR3 runs to 14 residues. V was pared by 6 bases and J by 5 bases, with 15 bases between. Germline V lookup: CDR1 SGHRS, CDR2 YFSETQ. CDR3 DNA sequence: TGCGCCAGCACCACTGAGATGTATAACAATGAGCAGTTCTTC. Protein product: CASTTEMYNNEQFF.

V is TRBV7-2 and J is TRBJ2-7; TRBD1 agrees at 9 bases. With V trimmed by 5 bases and J by 6 bases, 11 bases remained unmatched. From germline, CDR1 is SGHTA and CDR2 FQGNSA. This CDR3 has 15 residues. This chain's CDR3 is CASSEGDRVRSEQYF. The CDR3, as DNA: TGTGCCAGCAGCGAAGGGGACAGGGTACGCTCCGAGCAGTACTTC.